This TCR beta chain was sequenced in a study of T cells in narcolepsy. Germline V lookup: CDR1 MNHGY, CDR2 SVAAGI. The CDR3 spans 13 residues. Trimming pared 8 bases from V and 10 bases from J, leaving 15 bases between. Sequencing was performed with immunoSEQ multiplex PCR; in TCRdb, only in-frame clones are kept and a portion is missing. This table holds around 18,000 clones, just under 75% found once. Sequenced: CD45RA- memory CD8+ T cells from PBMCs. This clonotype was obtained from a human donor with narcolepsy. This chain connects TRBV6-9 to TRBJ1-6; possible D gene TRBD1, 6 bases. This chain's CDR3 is CASGGGGLSPLHF. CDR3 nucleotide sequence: TGTGCCAGCGGCGGGGGCGGTTTATCACCCCTCCACTTT.